This T cell receptor (beta chain) was found in a study of a mutant IDH1 vaccine in newly diagnosed glioma. Background on the study: Beginning 4-6 weeks after radiotherapy alone, or with temozolomide cycles, vaccination took place.

The V gene lost 6 bases and the J gene lost 0 bases, with 14 bases spanning the gap. From germline, CDR1 is ENHRY and CDR2 SYGVKD. CDR3 length: 15 residues. Described time point: week 47, end of study. Topical imiquimod was applied with each vaccine dose, which held 300 ug of mutant IDH1 20-mer peptide. Patients received eight vaccinations in weeks 1, 3, 5, 7, 11, 15, 19, 23. The donors had new WHO grade 3 or 4 astrocytomas; these were IDH1-mutant and ATRX-lost. This clone has just a few counts. Its specificity is unknown. Clones were read by immunoSEQ multiplex PCR, and TCRdb kept only the in-frame ones, dropping some. The data show about 50,000 clones, 70% to 85% seen once.

J is TRBJ1-1 and V is TRBV10-3; a weak D match, TRBD1 (6 bases). The sequences come from PBMCs, collected from a glioma patient whose treatment included an IDH1 peptide vaccine. The TCR was taken from a woman aged 25 to 45 with glioma. Some clones in this sample may be carry-over from other donors' samples. Here the CDR3 DNA reads TGTGCCATCAGCGAAACAGGGTTTATGAACACTGAAGCTTTCTTT. It translates to CAISETGFMNTEAFF.